The 14 T cell receptor beta chains reported below all come from one sample, sequenced in a study of Ad26.COV2.S vaccination and SARS-CoV-2 variants. TCRdb's copy holds only in-frame clones and misses some; the assay was immunoSEQ multiplex PCR. The table includes hundreds of thousands of clones, about 86% detected once. Specified treatment: around 19 received Ad26.COV2.S at low or high dose, single or two shots; 5 received placebo; per-sample allocation not given. Specimens were obtained on day 63 following the first vaccine or placebo injection. This sample comprised peripheral blood, obtained in a trial of Ad26.COV2.S vaccine versus placebo. The receptor set was obtained from a person between 18 and 65 years old who received the Ad26.COV2.S COVID-19 vaccine or a placebo.

This chain uses TRBV7-9 with TRBJ2-7; tentative D call: TRBD1 (6 bases). Germline CDR1 SEHNR, CDR2 FQNEAQ (reference sequence). The CDR3 loop spans 14 amino acids. Trimming left V 4 bases short and J 6 bases short, with 16 bases between. CDR3: CASSSDNIRGEQYF. The CDR3 DNA reads as TGTGCCAGCAGCTCCGATAACATCAGGGGCGAGCAGTACTTC. Drawing the rest from reference TRBV7-9 and TRBJ2-7, the complete variable domain is DTGVSQNPRHKITKRGQNVTFRCDPISEHNRLYWYRQTLGQGPEFLTYFQNEAQLEKSRLLSDRFSAERPKGSFSTLEIQRTEQGDSAMYLCASSSDNIRGEQYFGPGTRLTVT.

This rearrangement joins TRBV6-5 to TRBJ2-1, with 7 bases identical to TRBD1. This CDR3 has 14 amino acids. V gave up 0 bases and J gave up 8 bases; unmatched junction bases: 4. Germline CDR1 reads MNHEY; CDR2 reads SVGAGI. CDR3: CASSYSQGHYEQFF. The DNA of the CDR3 is TGTGCCAGCAGTTACTCACAGGGGCACTATGAGCAGTTCTTC.

The rearrangement links TRBV7-8 to TRBJ1-2, with unresolved D. The CDR3 is made up of 13 amino acids. With 4 bases removed from V and 7 bases from J, the gap between germline ends came to 13 bases. The germline V gene encodes CDR1 SGHVS and CDR2 FQNEAQ. The CDR3 protein is CASSWGRESGYTF. CDR3 DNA sequence: TGTGCCAGCAGCTGGGGAAGGGAGAGTGGCTACACCTTC.

The genes are TRBV6-4 and TRBJ2-1; no clear D gene. There are 17 residues in the CDR3. The V end was cut by 6 bases, the J end by 1 base, with 19 bases between. Germline V gives CDR1 MRHNA, CDR2 SNTAGT. The CDR3 DNA reads TGTGCCAGCAGGCCCCGGACCTCTTGCAAATCCTACAATGAGCAGTTCTTC. Protein: CASRPRTSCKSYNEQFF.

The CDR3 sequence is CASSGQGGWGETQYF. The CDR3 region has the DNA TGTGCCAGCAGTGGCCAAGGGGGTTGGGGGGAGACCCAGTACTTC. The chain carries TRBV2 and TRBJ2-5; possibly TRBD1 for D (6 bases). There are 15 residues in the CDR3. Germline V gene data show CDR1 as SNHLY and CDR2 as FYNNEI. V was clipped by 4 bases and J by 5 bases, with 17 bases between them.

This chain links TRBV4-3 with TRBJ1-1; 8 positions agree with TRBD1. There are 15 residues in the CDR3. Germline lookup yields CDR1 LGHNA and CDR2 YSLEER. With 3 bases clipped from V and 5 bases from J, the junction kept 8 bases outside the gene matches. This CDR3 is CASSQADRGYTEAFF. CDR3 nucleotides: TGCGCCAGCAGCCAGGCAGACAGGGGATATACTGAAGCTTTCTTT.

J is TRBJ2-3 and V is TRBV27; the match to TRBD2 covers 10 bases. The CDR3 contains 18 residues. The V segment lost 5 bases and the J segment 0 bases; nucleotides outside the gene matches: 11. Germline V gives CDR1 MNHEY, CDR2 SMNVEV (reference sequence). CDR3 sequence: CASSPGTSETLSTDTQYF. The CDR3 DNA reads as TGTGCCAGCAGTCCGGGGACTAGCGAGACACTTAGCACAGATACGCAGTATTTT.

The chain employs TRBV6-5 and TRBJ2-7, with TRBD2 matching 8 bases. V was pared by 0 bases and J by 0 bases, with 4 bases of the junction left unmatched. The CDR3 totals 16 residues. Germline CDR1 and CDR2: MNHEY and SVGAGI. DNA for the CDR3: TGTGCCAGCAGTTACTCGGCGGGGGGAAGCTCCTACGAGCAGTACTTC. This encodes CASSYSAGGSSYEQYF.

This clone showed up just once. The chain joins TRBV30 to TRBJ1-6; 7 bases agree with TRBD1. Germline CDR1 reads GTSNPN; CDR2 reads SVGIG (reference sequence). J was trimmed by 5 bases and V by 1 base; bases with no gene match: 2. This CDR3 contains 14 residues. CDR3 nucleotide sequence: TGTGCCTGGAGTGCGGGACAGAATAATTCACCCCTCCACTTT. The encoded protein is CAWSAGQNNSPLHF.

The chain recombines TRBV6-5 with TRBJ1-6; tentatively, D is TRBD1 (5 bases). The CDR3 loop spans 13 amino acids. The V end lost 6 bases, the J end lost 6 bases, and 9 bases lay between the germline ends. The germline V gene has CDR1 MNHEY and CDR2 SVGAGI. DNA for the CDR3: TGTGCCAGCAGCGACAGAATTAATTCACCCCTCCACTTT. This encodes CASSDRINSPLHF.

The chain links TRBV4-3 to TRBJ1-1; no definite D call. CDR3 size: 15 residues. V lost 2 bases, J lost 3 bases, and 13 bases lay in between. Per the germline V gene, CDR1 is LGHNA and CDR2 is YSLEER. The CDR3 sequence: CASSQRGNWDTEAFF. For the CDR3, the DNA is TGCGCCAGCAGCCAACGGGGAAATTGGGACACTGAAGCTTTCTTT.

The CDR3 loop is CASSPVGAYNEQFF. CDR3 coding DNA: TGCGCCAGCAGCCCGGTAGGGGCCTACAATGAGCAGTTCTTC. The chain has TRBV5-1 and TRBJ2-1; tentatively, D is TRBD1 (5 bases). Trimming left V 4 bases short and J 2 bases short, with 10 bases between. The germline gives CDR1 SGHRS, CDR2 YFSETQ. This CDR3 is built from 14 residues.

The chain's CDR3 is CASSLEGGLAPTQYF. The CDR3, as DNA: TGTGCCAGCAGCTTGGAAGGGGGACTAGCGCCGACGCAGTATTTT. The chain is built from TRBV7-2 and TRBJ2-3; the match to TRBD2 covers 10 bases. This CDR3 region has 15 residues. Germline loops: CDR1 SGHTA, CDR2 FQGNSA. V lost 3 bases and J lost 9; bases outside the gene matches: 9.

V and J are TRBV9 and TRBJ1-1; D gene uncertain. Trimming removed 0 bases at V and 4 bases at J, with 7 bases between. CDR3 length: 13 amino acids. In germline, CDR1 is SGDLS, CDR2 YYNGEE. CDR3 DNA: TGTGCCAGCAGCGTAGAGGGTCCCACTGAAGCTTTCTTT. Protein sequence: CASSVEGPTEAFF.